This T cell receptor beta chain was profiled in a study of T-cell memory formation after mild COVID-19. Germline lookup yields CDR1 PRHDT and CDR2 FYEKMQ (reference sequence). Between the trimmed V and J ends, which lost 8 bases and 4 bases, there was a span of 23 bases. There are 16 residues in the CDR3. Study findings and constraints: Researchers report contracting CD4+ clones mostly in CM and EM, with CD8+ clones in EMRA.

MiXCR, applied by TCRdb to the 5' RACE reads, yields one record per CDR3 protein. The repertoire includes 58,000 or so distinct CDR3 sequences, around a quarter of them detected once, and 40% to 45% sits in the top ten. On this clonotype: Antigen specificity is unknown.

Sequenced input: PBMCs or a T cell subset sorted from them (not recorded which). The receptor was derived from a man between 18 and 35 years old who had mild COVID-19 (a few samples of this study predate the infection). Cell type and time point are not known. The rearrangement joins TRBV13 to TRBJ1-2, with D maybe TRBD1 (6 bases). The CDR3 bases are TGTGCCAGCGCGCCTACAGGGACCGGGTCACGCTATGGCTACACCTTC. Protein: CASAPTGTGSRYGYTF. Full variable domain (remainder filled in from reference TRBV13 and TRBJ1-2): AAGVIQSPRHLIKEKRETATLKCYPIPRHDTVYWYQQGPGQDPQFLISFYEKMQSDKGSIPDRFSAQQFSDYHSELNMSSLELGDSALYFCASAPTGTGSRYGYTFGSGTRLTVV.